Listed here are 30 T cell receptor beta chains from one sample, sequenced in a study of CD8+CD57+ T cells in acquired aplastic anemia. Patients selected for sequencing had displayed CD8+CD57+ cell expansion by flow cytometry. CDR3 and TCR beta VDJ profiling relied on a genomic DNA template. TCRdb re-analysed the reads in MiXCR, keeping a single row per CDR3 protein. Of under 350,000 distinct CDR3 sequences in the sample, roughly 59% were seen once. Sequencing was done on a sample of sorted CD4+, CD8+, or CD8+CD57+ T cells (not recorded which) from PBMCs. These receptors were obtained from a human donor with aplastic anemia.

This clonotype was counted ten times or more. The rearrangement uses TRBV12-3 or TRBV12-4 and TRBJ2-1; the match to TRBD2 covers 10 bases. The CDR3 has 13 residues. V was pared by 7 bases and J by 8 bases, with 5 bases of the junction left unmatched. The CDR3 coding sequence is TGTGCCAGCAAACGAGCGGGAGGGGATGAGCAGTTCTTC. Encoded protein: CASKRAGGDEQFF.

This clonotype has ten or more counts. The chain carries TRBV2 and TRBJ2-7, with 7 bases fitting TRBD1. The CDR3 spans 12 residues. V trimming: 7 bases; J trimming: 7 bases; junction bases outside the gene matches: 7. CDR1 and CDR2 from the germline V gene are SNHLY and FYNNEI. The CDR3 nucleotides are TGTGCCAGCAAACAGGGGAAATGGGAGCAGTACTTC. This encodes CASKQGKWEQYF.

V and J are TRBV24-1 and TRBJ2-7; D may correspond to TRBD1 or TRBD2 (5 bases each). Trimming took 3 bases from V and 4 from J, leaving 12 bases between them. Per germline, CDR1 KGHDR and CDR2 SFDVKD. This CDR3 is built from 14 residues. In DNA, the CDR3 is TGTGCCACCAGTGATCCCCGAGGGGAGTACGAGCAGTACTTC. This encodes CATSDPRGEYEQYF.

This rearrangement joins TRBV6-1 to TRBJ2-5; D ambiguous. In germline, CDR1 is MNHNS, CDR2 SASEGT. With 5 bases removed from V and 4 bases from J, the gap between germline ends came to 17 bases. The CDR3 consists of 15 residues. This CDR3 is CASSPSTPKGETQYF. CDR3 sequence (DNA): TGTGCCAGCAGTCCCTCGACCCCAAAGGGAGAGACCCAGTACTTC.

This clonotype turned up a few times. J is TRBJ2-3 and V is TRBV24-1; 8 bases are shared with TRBD2. The ends lost 4 bases at V and 0 bases at J; junction bases unmatched: 8. The V gene's germline CDR1 is KGHDR and CDR2 SFDVKD. The CDR3 is 17 residues long. CDR3 residues: CATSDRSGRGSTDTQYF. CDR3 nucleotide sequence: TGTGCCACCAGTGACCGGAGCGGGAGAGGGAGCACAGATACGCAGTATTTT.

The J gene is TRBJ1-4, the V gene TRBV10-3; no clear D. The CDR3 runs 15 residues. V gave up 5 bases and J gave up 5 bases, with 15 bases separating them. Germline CDR1 reads ENHRY; CDR2 reads SYGVKD. CDR3: CAISPGNWENEKLFF. CDR3 in DNA: TGTGCCATCAGTCCCGGCAATTGGGAGAATGAAAAACTGTTTTTT.

V is TRBV24-1 and J is TRBJ2-7; 10 positions match TRBD1. This CDR3 comprises 16 residues. CDR1 and CDR2 (germline): KGHDR, SFDVKD. V shed 3 bases and J 6 bases; nucleotides not matched to a gene: 10. The CDR3 region is CATSDRGTGVFGEQYF. CDR3 bases: TGTGCCACCAGTGATAGAGGGACAGGGGTTTTTGGCGAGCAGTACTTC.

This clonotype was recorded a few times. The V and J genes are TRBV10-3 and TRBJ1-1; D gene uncertain. The germline V gene has CDR1 ENHRY and CDR2 SYGVKD. Trimming took off 8 bases at V and 2 bases at J, with 12 bases between the two ends. This CDR3 is 13 amino acids long. The CDR3 spells CAIGEDGNTEAFF. The CDR3 DNA reads as TGTGCCATCGGGGAGGACGGTAACACTGAAGCTTTCTTT.

This chain joins TRBV2 and TRBJ1-2; TRBD1 might be the D (5 bases). V was cut by 3 bases and J by 2 bases, with 10 bases left in between. CDR1 is SNHLY, CDR2 FYNNEI, per germline. The CDR3 contains 14 residues. CDR3 protein: CASSDGRANYGYTF. The CDR3 DNA is TGTGCCAGCAGTGACGGCAGGGCGAACTATGGCTACACCTTC.

The V gene is TRBV29-1, the J gene TRBJ2-5; 7 bases line up with TRBD2. This CDR3 is built from 17 residues. J lost 5 bases, V lost 2 bases, and 17 bases had no gene match. CDR1 is SQVTM, CDR2 ANQGSEA, per germline. This CDR3 is CSVERLPSGGGQETQYF. The DNA for the CDR3 is TGCAGCGTTGAAAGGCTCCCCTCTGGCGGGGGTCAGGAGACCCAGTACTTC.

For this clonotype: A junction end diverges from the germline sequence, so it may reflect a read error. This sequence joins TRBV7-3 and TRBJ1-1; D unresolved. The CDR3 length is 13 residues. Germline V gives CDR1 SGHTA, CDR2 FQGTGA. CDR3 sequence reads: CASSLTKNTEAFF. CDR3 nucleotides: TGTGCCAGCAGCCTAACCAAGAACACTGAAGCTTTCTTT.

V usage is TRBV29-1 and J usage is TRBJ2-5; no firm D call. Trimming took 0 bases from V and 9 from J, leaving 8 bases between them. The CDR3 sequence is 11 residues long. Germline CDR1 and CDR2: SQVTM and ANQGSEA. This CDR3 is CSVEDVQAQYF. CDR3 nucleotides: TGCAGCGTTGAAGACGTCCAGGCCCAGTACTTC.

This clonotype was observed once. The rearrangement uses TRBV24-1 and TRBJ2-5, with 7 positions matching TRBD2. CDR3 length: 13 residues. J lost 9 bases, V lost 3 bases, and 6 bases had no gene match. The V gene's germline CDR1 is KGHDR and CDR2 SFDVKD. In DNA form, the CDR3 reads TGTGCCACCAGTGATCCAAGCCGGGAGGCCCAGTACTTC. It translates to CATSDPSREAQYF.

This clonotype has at least ten counts. The chain's CDR3 is CASSHFRTGGETQYF. In DNA, the CDR3 is TGTGCCAGCAGCCATTTTCGGACAGGAGGAGAGACCCAGTACTTC. The rearrangement joins TRBV3-1 to TRBJ2-5; 7 bases are a match to TRBD1. The CDR3 runs 15 residues. Germline V gives CDR1 LGHDT, CDR2 YNNKEL (reference sequence). Trimming removed 3 bases from V and 4 bases from J; junction bases left unmatched: 8.

This clonotype has a handful of counts. This chain links TRBV9 with TRBJ2-7, with 9 nucleotides matching TRBD1. This CDR3 is built from 16 residues. CDR1 and CDR2 (germline): SGDLS, YYNGEE. V was pared by 0 bases and J by 5 bases, with 9 bases of the junction left unmatched. In DNA, the CDR3 is TGTGCCAGCAGCGTAGATAGGGGACAGGGCCTGGACGAGCAGTACTTC. Translated, it gives CASSVDRGQGLDEQYF. The variable domain in full, completed from reference TRBV9 and TRBJ2-7, reads DSGVTQTPKHLITATGQRVTLRCSPRSGDLSVYWYQQSLDQGLQFLIQYYNGEERAKGNILERFSAQQFPDLHSELNLSSLELGDSALYFCASSVDRGQGLDEQYFGPGTRLTVT.

This clonotype turned up a few times. The rearrangement links TRBV7-8 to TRBJ2-7; tentative D call: TRBD2 (5 bases). Trimming removed 0 bases from V and 3 bases from J, with 9 bases in between. Germline V CDR1 and CDR2: SGHVS, FQNEAQ. There are 14 residues in the CDR3. The CDR3 bases are TGTGCCAGCAGCTTAGCTGAGCGGTTCTACGAGCAGTACTTC. This encodes CASSLAERFYEQYF.

The chain links TRBV6-1 to TRBJ2-1; the match to TRBD2 covers 7 bases. The V gene's germline CDR1 is MNHNS and CDR2 SASEGT. The CDR3 has 16 amino acids. V lost 0 bases, J lost 4 bases, and 6 bases stayed unmatched. CDR3 region: CASSEARRGVYNEQFF. The CDR3 DNA is TGTGCCAGCAGTGAAGCGCGACGGGGGGTGTACAATGAGCAGTTCTTC.

This clonotype was observed once. The chain is built from TRBV4-1 and TRBJ1-6; 9 bases are a match to TRBD1. Losses at the gene ends were 4 bases for V and 6 bases for J; bases not matched to a gene: 7. The CDR3 is 16 amino acids. Germline assignment: CDR1 MGHRA and CDR2 YSYEKL. The CDR3 spells CASSPEPGQGNSPLHF. As DNA, the CDR3 is TGCGCCAGCAGCCCCGAACCGGGACAGGGTAATTCACCCCTCCACTTT.

This clonotype was seen a single time. The CDR3 loop is CASSLPTGTSGYTF. The DNA for the CDR3 is TGTGCCAGCAGCTTACCAACCGGGACAAGCGGCTACACCTTC. V is TRBV7-2 and J is TRBJ1-2; a possible D gene is TRBD1 (6 bases). This CDR3 has 14 amino acids. V lost 2 bases and J lost 8, with 15 bases in between. Germline V CDR1 and CDR2: SGHTA, FQGNSA.

The chain couples TRBV6-6 to TRBJ2-3; D unclear. The V gene's germline CDR1 is MNHNY and CDR2 SVGAGI (reference sequence). This CDR3 has 11 residues. Between the trimmed V and J ends, which lost 4 bases and 5 bases, there was a span of 4 bases. The CDR3 spells CASSSVDTQYF. The CDR3 DNA follows: TGTGCCAGCAGTTCCGTAGATACGCAGTATTTT.

This chain links TRBV10-3 with TRBJ1-1; 7 bases line up with TRBD1. With 3 bases clipped from V and 11 bases from J, the junction kept 6 bases outside the gene matches. The length of the CDR3 is 12 residues. Germline assignment: CDR1 ENHRY and CDR2 SYGVKD. Written as DNA, the CDR3 is TGTGCCATCAGTGAAACAGGGGTTCGTGCTTTCTTT. Residues: CAISETGVRAFF.

The chain has TRBV20-1 and TRBJ2-3; weak D call: TRBD2 (5 bases). Germline values: CDR1 DFQATT, CDR2 SNEGSKA (reference sequence). Trimming took 6 bases from V and 6 from J, leaving 19 bases between them. The CDR3 is 14 residues long. The CDR3 DNA follows: TGCAGTGCAAGTGAGGGAAACTTAGTTGATACGCAGTATTTT. It is translated as CSASEGNLVDTQYF.

The sample holds many counts of this clonotype. The chain joins TRBV4-1 to TRBJ2-1, with D tentatively TRBD2 (6 bases). Trimming removed 1 base at V and 7 bases at J, with 14 bases between. The CDR3 is 15 residues long. The germline V gene has CDR1 MGHRA and CDR2 YSYEKL. The CDR3 spells CASSQVGRGKNEQFF. Here the CDR3 DNA reads TGCGCCAGCAGCCAAGTGGGGCGGGGAAAAAATGAGCAGTTCTTC.

V is TRBV7-3 and J is TRBJ1-1, with TRBD1 matching over 7 bases. V shed 5 bases, J shed 4 bases, and the junction held 4 bases outside the gene matches. The V gene's germline CDR1 is SGHTA and CDR2 FQGTGA. The length of the CDR3 is 13 residues. DNA of the CDR3: TGTGCCAGCAGCACGACAGGGAGCACTGAAGCTTTCTTT. Translated: CASSTTGSTEAFF. The variable domain in full, with the rest retrieved from reference TRBV7-3 and TRBJ1-1, is GAGVSQTPSNKVTEKGKYVELRCDPISGHTALYWYRQSLGQGPEFLIYFQGTGAADDSGLPNDRFFAVRPEGSVSTLKIQRTERGDSAVYLCASSTTGSTEAFFGQGTRLTVV.

This clonotype has just one count. The V call is TRBV20-1, the J call TRBJ2-5, with 16 bases lining up with TRBD2. V shed 2 bases and J 5 bases; nucleotides not matched to a gene: 11. CDR1 is DFQATT and CDR2 is SNEGSKA in the germline V gene (reference sequence). The CDR3 is made up of 18 amino acids. CDR3 amino acids: CSARPAGTSGGAGETQYF. CDR3 sequence (DNA): TGCAGTGCTAGACCCGCCGGGACTAGCGGGGGGGCGGGGGAGACCCAGTACTTC.

The table lists this clonotype with many counts. The chain links TRBV6-6 to TRBJ2-7; TRBD1 matches 7 bases. J lost 7 bases, V lost 11 bases, and 14 bases had no gene match. The CDR3 covers 13 residues. The germline V gene has CDR1 MNHNY and CDR2 SVGAGI (reference sequence). CDR3: CAGSGTESREQYF. CDR3 nucleotides: TGTGCCGGGTCCGGGACAGAAAGTCGGGAGCAGTACTTC.

The chain joins TRBV7-2 to TRBJ2-5; D not certain. Between the trimmed V and J ends, which lost 3 bases and 9 bases, there was a span of 11 bases. The CDR3 length is 12 residues. CDR1 is SGHTA and CDR2 is FQGNSA in the germline V gene. The CDR3 coding sequence is TGTGCCAGCAGCTTCGGTCCTCGGGCCCAGTACTTC. It codes for CASSFGPRAQYF. Based on the CDR3 plus reference TRBV7-2 and TRBJ2-5, the full variable domain is GAGVSQSPSNKVTEKGKDVELRCDPISGHTALYWYRQSLGQGLEFLIYFQGNSAPDKSGLPSDRFSAERTGGSVSTLTIQRTQQEDSAVYLCASSFGPRAQYFGPGTRLLVL.

The table lists this clonotype with many counts. This chain links TRBV5-4 with TRBJ2-5, with D perhaps matching TRBD2 (5 bases). The CDR3 runs to 15 residues. Germline values: CDR1 SGHNT, CDR2 YYREEE (reference sequence). V was pared by 2 bases and J by 0 bases, with 11 bases between. The CDR3 nucleotides read TGTGCCAGCAGCTTCGAGAGAGGGCACCAAGAGACCCAGTACTTC. Translating gives CASSFERGHQETQYF.

At least ten counts were recorded for this clonotype. This rearrangement joins TRBV6-1 to TRBJ2-7, with TRBD1 matching over 10 bases. The CDR3 sequence is 15 residues long. The V and J ends lost 6 bases and 2 bases, in that order; junction bases with no gene match: 7. Looked up from germline, CDR1 is MNHNS and CDR2 is SASEGT. This CDR3 reads CASSGYGTGAYEQYF. The CDR3 DNA follows: TGTGCCAGCAGCGGTTACGGGACAGGGGCCTACGAGCAGTACTTC.

The table lists this clonotype with a few counts. CDR3 bases: TGTGCCAGCTCACCCTCAGGGGCCCTAAGCTCTGGAAACACCATATATTTT. Residues: CASSPSGALSSGNTIYF. J is TRBJ1-3 and V is TRBV18; TRBD1 is a possible D gene (6 bases). The CDR3 length is 17 residues. V gave up 3 bases and J gave up 0 bases, with 15 bases separating them. Looked up from germline, CDR1 is KGHSH and CDR2 is LQKENI.